This TCR beta chain was retrieved from a study of shared clonotypes between healthy human individuals. A single count supports this clone. The CDR3 consists of 14 residues. V shed 5 bases, J shed 5 bases, and the junction held 9 bases outside the gene matches. The germline V gene has CDR1 SGHRS and CDR2 YFSETQ. Assay: immunoSEQ multiplex PCR; the TCRdb copy retains only in-frame clones and omits some. The sample carries 2 million to 3 million clones, around 94% recorded once. The sequenced sample consisted of naive CD4+ T cells sorted from blood. Subset: CD45RA+ positively selected. V usage is TRBV5-1 and J usage is TRBJ1-1; 7 bases fit TRBD1. The sequence derives from a man between 18 and 35 years old in good health. This CDR3 reads CASRSTGSGTEAFF. The DNA of the CDR3 is TGCGCCAGCAGGTCGACAGGGTCAGGGACTGAAGCTTTCTTT.